This T cell receptor beta chain was captured by sequencing in a study of T cells in women clearing cervical HPV infection. Study-wide findings and caveats: TRBV6-7 abundance was lower in cases than controls (around 0.1% versus 0.15%).

The CDR3 spans 14 residues. Looked up from germline, CDR1 is SGHAT and CDR2 is FQDESV (reference sequence). V dropped 1 base and J dropped 3; count of bases not matched to a gene: 2. Sequencing was performed with immunoSEQ multiplex PCR; in TCRdb, only in-frame clones are kept and a portion is missing. The ten most abundant clones cover 2.7% of a sample with approximately 21,000 clones. On this clone: Its antigen is still unknown. The CDR3 is cut off 3 residues early in the read; its end comes from the germline J gene.

The V and J genes are TRBV11-1 and TRBJ2-7, with 8 bases matching TRBD1. This clonotype was obtained from a woman aged 18-69 years with a cervical HPV16 infection that either progressed to CIN3+ or cleared (not recorded which). Sequencing used blood buffy coat. The sequenced part of the CDR3 DNA is TGTGCCAGCAGCTTAGGGGGGACAGGCTACGAG. It is translated as CASSLGGTGYE. The entire CDR3 is CASSLGGTGYEQYF.